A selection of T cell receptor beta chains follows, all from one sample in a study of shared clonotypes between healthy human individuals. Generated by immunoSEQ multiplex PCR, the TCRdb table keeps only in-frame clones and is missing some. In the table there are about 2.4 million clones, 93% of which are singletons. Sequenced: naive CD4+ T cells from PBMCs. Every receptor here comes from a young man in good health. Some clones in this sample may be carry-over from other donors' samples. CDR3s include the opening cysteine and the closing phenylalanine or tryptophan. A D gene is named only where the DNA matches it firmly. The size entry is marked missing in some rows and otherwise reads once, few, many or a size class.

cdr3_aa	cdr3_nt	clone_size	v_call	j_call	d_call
CASSRTSSTIQETQYF	TGCGCCAGCAGCCGTACTAGTTCCACTATTCAAGAGACCCAGTACTTC	NA	TRBV5-1	TRBJ2-5	NA
CASRDSGQPSGANVLTF	TGTGCCAGTAGGGATTCGGGCCAGCCCTCTGGGGCCAACGTCCTGACTTTC	once	TRBV19	TRBJ2-6	NA
CASNRDRGDTQYF	TGTGCCAGCAACCGGGACAGGGGGGATACGCAGTATTTT	NA	TRBV6-1	TRBJ2-3	TRBD1
CASSLGRGHGNTIYF	TGTGCCAGCAGCTTAGGCAGGGGGCATGGAAACACCATATATTTT	once	TRBV7-8	TRBJ1-3	TRBD1
CASSEFPGDRYEQYF	TGTGCCAGCAGTGAGTTTCCGGGGGATCGCTACGAGCAGTACTTC	NA	TRBV6-1	TRBJ2-7	NA
CASSQGGGTDTQYF	TGTGCCAGCAGCCAAGGGGGCGGCACAGATACGCAGTATTTT	NA	TRBV7-3	TRBJ2-3	TRBD1
CASSLAAASSYEQYF	TGCGCCAGCAGCTTGGCAGCGGCTAGCTCCTACGAGCAGTACTTC	NA	TRBV5-1	TRBJ2-7	NA
CASSQQTQETQYF	TGCGCCAGCAGTCAACAGACTCAAGAGACCCAGTACTTC	NA	TRBV5-1	TRBJ2-5	NA
CASSPRLAGDVNEQFF	TGTGCCAGCTCACCTCGACTAGCGGGAGATGTAAATGAGCAGTTCTTC	NA	TRBV18	TRBJ2-1	TRBD2
CASSRSGSTGELFF	TGTGCCAGCAGCCGTAGCGGGTCGACCGGGGAGCTGTTTTTT	NA	TRBV7-9	TRBJ2-2	TRBD2
CASSATVSTNEKLFF	TGTGCCAGCTCAGCGACAGTTTCAACTAATGAAAAACTGTTTTTT	NA	TRBV18	TRBJ1-4	NA
CSGQAQETQYF	TGCAGTGGACAAGCACAAGAGACCCAGTACTTC	NA	TRBV20-1	TRBJ2-5	NA
CASSLESGNTEAFF	TGCGCCAGCAGCTTGGAGTCGGGGAACACTGAAGCTTTCTTT	NA	TRBV5-1	TRBJ1-1	NA
CASSLVFSGRGADTQYF	TGTGCCAGCAGCTTAGTGTTCAGCGGGAGAGGGGCAGATACGCAGTATTTT	NA	TRBV7-2	TRBJ2-3	TRBD2
CASSVGTGMNTEAFF	TGTGCCAGCAGCGTAGGGACAGGCATGAACACTGAAGCTTTCTTT	NA	TRBV9	TRBJ1-1	TRBD1
CASSPSWTSGNPKHTDTQYF	TGCGCCAGCAGCCCGTCTTGGACTAGCGGGAACCCAAAACACACAGATACGCAGTATTTT	NA	TRBV5-1	TRBJ2-3	TRBD2
CAWSVGGSSYEQYF	TGTGCCTGGAGTGTTGGGGGGAGCTCCTACGAGCAGTACTTC	NA	TRBV30	TRBJ2-7	NA
CASSLAGQPQHF	TGTGCCAGCAGCTTGGCCGGACAGCCCCAGCATTTT	few	TRBV5-4	TRBJ1-5	NA
CASSPLLGSLFF	TGTGCCAGCTCACCCTTGTTAGGATCACTGTTTTTT	few	TRBV18	TRBJ1-4	NA
CASSLFNRAGVQPQHF	TGTGCCAGCAGCTTATTTAACAGGGCGGGGGTTCAGCCCCAGCATTTT	NA	TRBV7-2	TRBJ1-5	NA
CATSRDRLEANTGELFF	TGTGCCACCAGCAGAGATAGATTGGAGGCCAACACCGGGGAGCTGTTTTTT	NA	TRBV15	TRBJ2-2	NA
CASSLTYSRGSGRRDNEQFF	TGTGCCAGCAGCTTAACGTACTCCCGGGGTAGCGGGAGAAGGGACAATGAGCAGTTCTTC	NA	TRBV7-3	TRBJ2-1	TRBD2
CASSLEGASSGNTIYF	TGTGCCAGCAGCTTAGAAGGGGCGAGCTCTGGAAACACCATATATTTT	NA	TRBV11-2	TRBJ1-3	NA
CASSWTAGASQEQYF	TGTGCCAGCAGCTGGACAGCGGGGGCCTCACAAGAGCAGTACTTC	NA	TRBV7-2	TRBJ2-7	TRBD2
CASSGHRDTYGYTF	TGTGCCAGCAGTGGACACCGGGATACTTATGGCTACACCTTC	NA	TRBV2	TRBJ1-2	NA
CASSSDRGNTEAFF	TGTGCCAGCAGCTCCGACAGGGGTAACACTGAAGCTTTCTTT	NA	TRBV7-8	TRBJ1-1	TRBD1
CASSLSTEYYGYTF	TGTGCCAGCTCACTTTCCACAGAGTACTATGGCTACACCTTC	NA	TRBV18	TRBJ1-2	NA
CASSSPGNYGYTF	TGTGCCAGCAGCTCTCCGGGGAACTATGGCTACACCTTC	NA	TRBV6-5	TRBJ1-2	NA
CASSLWGDEQFF	TGTGCCAGCAGCTTATGGGGGGATGAGCAGTTCTTC	NA	TRBV7-2	TRBJ2-1	NA
CASSFSGAGANVLTF	TGTGCCAGCAGCTTTTCGGGGGCTGGGGCCAACGTCCTGACTTTC	NA	TRBV5-5	TRBJ2-6	NA
CASGPINRDTEAFF	TGCGCCAGCGGACCAATCAACAGGGACACTGAAGCTTTCTTT	NA	TRBV5-1	TRBJ1-1	NA
CASRKQGFPYEQYF	TGTGCCAGCAGGAAACAGGGGTTCCCCTACGAGCAGTACTTC	NA	TRBV6-1	TRBJ2-7	TRBD1
CASSSGQGYEQYF	TGTGCCAGCAGCTCGGGACAGGGCTACGAGCAGTACTTC	NA	TRBV28	TRBJ2-7	TRBD1
CSVEERESSYEQYF	TGCAGCGTTGAAGAGCGGGAGAGCTCCTACGAGCAGTACTTC	NA	TRBV29-1	TRBJ2-7	TRBD2
CATSRGGVYEQYF	TGTGCCACCAGCAGAGGGGGGGTCTACGAGCAGTACTTC	NA	TRBV15	TRBJ2-7	NA